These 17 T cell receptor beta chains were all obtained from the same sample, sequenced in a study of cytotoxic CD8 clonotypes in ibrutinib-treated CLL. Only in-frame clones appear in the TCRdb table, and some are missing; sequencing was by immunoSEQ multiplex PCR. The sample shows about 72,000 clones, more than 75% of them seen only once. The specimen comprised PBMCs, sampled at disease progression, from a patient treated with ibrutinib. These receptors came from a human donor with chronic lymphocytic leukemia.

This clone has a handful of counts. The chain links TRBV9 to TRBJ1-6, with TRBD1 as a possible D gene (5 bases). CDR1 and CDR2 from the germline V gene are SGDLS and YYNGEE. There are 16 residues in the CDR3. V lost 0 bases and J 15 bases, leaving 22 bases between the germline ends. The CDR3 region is CASSVGPPGWYPGLHF. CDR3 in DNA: TGTGCCAGCAGCGTAGGCCCCCCAGGGTGGTACCCGGGCCTCCACTTT.

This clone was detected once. The CDR3 bases are TGTGCCAGCTCACCCGCGACAGATGCCTACGAGCAGTACTTC. Translation: CASSPATDAYEQYF. The chain recombines TRBV18 with TRBJ2-7; perhaps TRBD1 as D (5 bases). Germline V gene lookup returns CDR1 KGHSH and CDR2 LQKENI. CDR3 length: 14 residues. The V end lost 3 bases, the J end lost 2 bases, and 11 bases lay between the germline ends. The variable domain in full, with the rest retrieved from reference TRBV18 and TRBJ2-7, is NAGVMQNPRHLVRRRGQEARLRCSPMKGHSHVYWYRQLPEEGLKFMVYLQKENIIDESGMPKERFSAEFPKEGPSILRIQQVVRGDSAAYFCASSPATDAYEQYFGPGTRLTVT.

CDR3: CASSPGLAGGATFYEQYF. For the CDR3, the DNA is TGTGCCAGCTCACCGGGACTAGCGGGAGGTGCAACGTTCTACGAGCAGTACTTC. V gene TRBV18 combines with J gene TRBJ2-7, with 15 nucleotides matching TRBD2. Trimming took 3 bases from V and 3 from J; bases not matched to a gene: 9. CDR3 length: 18 amino acids. The germline CDR1 and CDR2 sequences are KGHSH and LQKENI.

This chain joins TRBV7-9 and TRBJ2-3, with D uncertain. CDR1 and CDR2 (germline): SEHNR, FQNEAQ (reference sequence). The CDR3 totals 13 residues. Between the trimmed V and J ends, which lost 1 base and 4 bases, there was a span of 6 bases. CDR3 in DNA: TGTGCCAGCAGCTTAGTTGGGGCAGATACGCAGTATTTT. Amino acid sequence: CASSLVGADTQYF.

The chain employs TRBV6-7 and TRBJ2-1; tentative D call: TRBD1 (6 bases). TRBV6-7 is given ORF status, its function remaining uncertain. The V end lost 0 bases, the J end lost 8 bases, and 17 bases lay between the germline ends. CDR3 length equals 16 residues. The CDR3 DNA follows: TGTGCCAGCAGTTACTCGGGGACACCGTGGGACGATGAGCAGTTCTTC. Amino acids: CASSYSGTPWDDEQFF.

Written as DNA, the CDR3 is TGTGCCAGCAGCGACGGCAGGGTGGGACCAAACACTGAAGCTTTCTTT. This encodes CASSDGRVGPNTEAFF. This chain connects TRBV13 to TRBJ1-1; D possibly corresponds to TRBD1 (5 bases). V was trimmed by 5 bases and J by 2 bases, leaving 18 bases between them. The CDR3 is 16 residues long. From germline, CDR1 is PRHDT and CDR2 FYEKMQ (reference sequence).

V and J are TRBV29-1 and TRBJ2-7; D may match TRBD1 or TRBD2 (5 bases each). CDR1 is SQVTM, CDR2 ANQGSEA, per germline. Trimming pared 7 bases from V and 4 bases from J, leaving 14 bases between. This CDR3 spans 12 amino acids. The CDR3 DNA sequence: TGCAGCGCCGGGCGTGGGGGATACGAGCAGTACTTC. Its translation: CSAGRGGYEQYF.

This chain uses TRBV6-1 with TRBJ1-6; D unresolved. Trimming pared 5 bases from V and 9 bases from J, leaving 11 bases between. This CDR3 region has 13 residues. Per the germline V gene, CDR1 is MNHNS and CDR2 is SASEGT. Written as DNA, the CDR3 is TGTGCCAGCAGTTTACGGCCGAGTTCACCCCTCCACTTT. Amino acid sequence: CASSLRPSSPLHF.

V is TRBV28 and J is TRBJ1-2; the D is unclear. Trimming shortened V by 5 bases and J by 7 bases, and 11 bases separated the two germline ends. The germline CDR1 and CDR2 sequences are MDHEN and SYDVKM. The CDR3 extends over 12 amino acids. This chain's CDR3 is CASSVFRTGYTF. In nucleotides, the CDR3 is TGTGCCAGCAGTGTCTTCCGTACTGGCTACACCTTC.

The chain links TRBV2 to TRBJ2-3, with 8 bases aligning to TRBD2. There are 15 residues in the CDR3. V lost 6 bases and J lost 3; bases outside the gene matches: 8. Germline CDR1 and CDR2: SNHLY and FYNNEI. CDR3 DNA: TGTGCCAGCAGAAGCGGGGGCCGGGGGACAGATACGCAGTATTTT. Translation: CASRSGGRGTDTQYF. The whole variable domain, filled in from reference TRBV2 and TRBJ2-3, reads EPEVTQTPSHQVTQMGQEVILRCVPISNHLYFYWYRQILGQKVEFLVSFYNNEISEKSEIFDDQFSVERPDGSNFTLKIRSTKLEDSAMYFCASRSGGRGTDTQYFGPGTRLTVL.

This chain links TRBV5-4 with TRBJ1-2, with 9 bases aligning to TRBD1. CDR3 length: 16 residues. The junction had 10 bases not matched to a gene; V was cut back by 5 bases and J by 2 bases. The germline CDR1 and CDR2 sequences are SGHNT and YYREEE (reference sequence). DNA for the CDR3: TGTGCCAGCAGTCCCCCTCCCGGACAGGGGAACTATGGCTACACCTTC. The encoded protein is CASSPPPGQGNYGYTF.

The CDR3 region is CASSGTESYEQYF. The CDR3 nucleotides are TGTGCCAGTTCCGGGACAGAGTCCTACGAGCAGTACTTC. This chain uses TRBV25-1 with TRBJ2-7; 7 bases map to TRBD1. The germline gives CDR1 MGHDK, CDR2 SYGVNS. V was pared by 9 bases and J by 1 base, with 6 bases of the junction left unmatched. This CDR3 has 13 amino acids.

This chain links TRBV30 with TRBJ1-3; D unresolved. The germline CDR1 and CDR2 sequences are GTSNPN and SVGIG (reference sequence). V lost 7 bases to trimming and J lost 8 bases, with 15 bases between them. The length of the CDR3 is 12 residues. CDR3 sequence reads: CASSWFADTIYF. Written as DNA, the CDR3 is TGTGCCTCTAGCTGGTTTGCGGACACCATATATTTT. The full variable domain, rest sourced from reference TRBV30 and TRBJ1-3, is SQTIHQWPATLVQPVGSPLSLECTVEGTSNPNLYWYRQAAGRGLQLLFYSVGIGQISSEVPQNLSASRPQDRQFILSSKKLLLSDSGFYLCASSWFADTIYFGEGSWLTVV.

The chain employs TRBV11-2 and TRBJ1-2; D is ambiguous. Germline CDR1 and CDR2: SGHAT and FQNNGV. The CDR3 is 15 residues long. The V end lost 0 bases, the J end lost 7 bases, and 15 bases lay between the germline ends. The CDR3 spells CASSLEARLGPGYTF. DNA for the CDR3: TGTGCCAGCAGCTTAGAGGCTCGACTGGGTCCTGGCTACACCTTC.

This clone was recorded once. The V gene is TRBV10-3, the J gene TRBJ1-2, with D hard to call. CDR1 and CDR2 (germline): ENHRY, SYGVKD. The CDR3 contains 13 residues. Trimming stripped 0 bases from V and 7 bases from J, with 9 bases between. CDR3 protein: CAISESPSGGYTF. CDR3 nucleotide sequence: TGTGCCATCAGTGAGTCCCCCTCGGGTGGCTACACCTTC.

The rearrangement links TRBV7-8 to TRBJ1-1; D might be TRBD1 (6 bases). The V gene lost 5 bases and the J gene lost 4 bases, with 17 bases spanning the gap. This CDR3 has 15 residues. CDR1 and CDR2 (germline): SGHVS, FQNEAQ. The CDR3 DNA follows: TGTGCCAGCAGCACGGGCAGGGGATTGAGCACTGAAGCTTTCTTT. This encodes CASSTGRGLSTEAFF.

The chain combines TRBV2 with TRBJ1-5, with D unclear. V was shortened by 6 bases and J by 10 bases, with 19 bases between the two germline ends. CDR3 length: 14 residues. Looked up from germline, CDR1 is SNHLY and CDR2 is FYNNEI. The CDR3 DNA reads TGTGCCAGCAGCCGAAGGGAATTTGGGTTTCCCCAGCATTTT. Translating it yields CASSRREFGFPQHF.